Following are 21 T cell receptor beta chains from one sample sequenced in a study of vaccination effects on CD4 cells after COVID-19. This table comes from immunoSEQ multiplex PCR, and its TCRdb copy is limited to in-frame clones, with some not included. The data show some 66,000 clones, with 70% to 85% seen just once and 2.4% held by the top ten. The antigens for these receptors are not known. Isolation of CD4+ T cells took place after about nine days of culture. Each participant was given two doses of one vaccine (BNT162b2 or mRNA-1273). Material: CD4+ T cells from PBMCs cultured without peptide, obtained after COVID-19 vaccination. The receptors stem from a human donor who received a COVID-19 vaccine.

This chain uses TRBV7-9 with TRBJ2-5, with 7 bases aligning to TRBD1. The V gene's germline CDR1 is SEHNR and CDR2 FQNEAQ (reference sequence). The CDR3 covers 15 residues. J lost 2 bases, V lost 4 bases, and 7 bases had no gene match. CDR3 residues: CASSSPGQRQETQYF. As DNA, the CDR3 is TGTGCCAGCAGCTCCCCGGGACAGAGACAAGAGACCCAGTACTTC.

The chain employs TRBV28 and TRBJ2-7; 7 bases map to TRBD2. V lost 6 bases and J lost 0; bases outside the gene matches: 17. The CDR3 is made up of 18 amino acids. CDR1 and CDR2 from the germline V gene are MDHEN and SYDVKM. The CDR3 DNA follows: TGTGCCAGCAGCCCCCCTCGGGGGGTTTTTACCTCCTCCTACGAGCAGTACGTC. It codes for CASSPPRGVFTSSYEQYV.

This chain links TRBV27 with TRBJ1-1; the match to TRBD1 covers 7 bases. Germline V gene data show CDR1 as MNHEY and CDR2 as SMNVEV (reference sequence). Germline trimming cut 3 bases from V and 6 bases from J; bases unmatched to any gene: 13. The CDR3 loop spans 16 amino acids. CDR3 residues: CASSLIPGTAPSEAFF. The CDR3 nucleotides read TGTGCCAGCAGTTTGATCCCGGGGACAGCACCCTCTGAAGCTTTCTTT.

J is TRBJ2-1 and V is TRBV21-1. TRBV21-1 is recorded as a pseudogene. This CDR3 comprises 15 residues. The CDR3 DNA is TGTGCCAGCAGCAAAGCCGCGGTTGGGGTCAGTGAGCAGTTCTTC. Its protein is CASSKAAVGVSEQFF.

This clone was seen a handful of times. This rearrangement joins TRBV5-1 to TRBJ1-1; D is perhaps TRBD1 (6 bases). This CDR3 spans 13 amino acids. The germline CDR1 and CDR2 sequences are SGHRS and YFSETQ. Trimming took 5 bases from V and 11 from J, leaving 19 bases between them. Written as DNA, the CDR3 is TGCGCCAGCAGAGGGGCAAGGGGGGTTGGGGCTTTCTTT. Protein sequence: CASRGARGVGAFF. Supplemented by reference TRBV5-1 and TRBJ1-1, the full variable domain reads KAGVTQTPRYLIKTRGQQVTLSCSPISGHRSVSWYQQTPGQGLQFLFEYFSETQRNKGNFPGRFSGRQFSNSRSEMNVSTLELGDSALYLCASRGARGVGAFFGQGTRLTVV.

The chain has TRBV12-3 or TRBV12-4 and TRBJ1-6; possible D gene TRBD1, 5 bases. CDR3 length equals 12 residues. Trimming took 7 bases from V and 6 from J, leaving 7 bases between them. The CDR3 DNA follows: TGTGCCAGCAAACAGGTTAATTCACCCCTCCACTTT. Encoded protein: CASKQVNSPLHF.

The chain has TRBV3-1 (or the pseudogene TRBV3-2) and TRBJ2-1; 9 positions match TRBD1. CDR3 length equals 16 residues. CDR1 LGHDT and CDR2 YNNKEL come from the germline V gene (reference sequence). V trimming: 0 bases; J trimming: 1 base; junction bases outside the gene matches: 1. For the CDR3, the DNA is TGTGCCAGCAGCCAAGAGACAGGGGGATCCTACAATGAGCAGTTCTTC. This codes for CASSQETGGSYNEQFF.

The chain couples TRBV3-1 (or the pseudogene TRBV3-2) to TRBJ2-3; 10 bases map to TRBD2. The CDR3 is made up of 18 amino acids. Trimming cost V 2 bases and J 2 bases; bases outside gene matches: 10. Germline V CDR1 and CDR2: LGHDT, YNNKEL (reference sequence). The CDR3 here is CASSQRKRGGLDTDTQYF. CDR3 nucleotides: TGTGCCAGCAGCCAAAGGAAGCGGGGGGGCCTTGACACAGATACGCAGTATTTT.

The V gene is TRBV7-2, the J gene TRBJ2-5; TRBD2 is a possible D gene (6 bases). With 1 base removed from V and 7 bases from J, the gap between germline ends came to 16 bases. Germline V gene sequence: CDR1 SGHTA, CDR2 FQGNSA. The CDR3 contains 15 residues. The CDR3 nucleotides are TGTGCCAGCAGCTTAGGGGGGGACGGTGAACGGACCCAGTACTTC. Protein: CASSLGGDGERTQYF.

The CDR3: CASSLGDFLSYEQYV. The CDR3 coding sequence is TGTGCCAGCAGCTTGGGCGACTTTCTCTCCTACGAGCAGTACGTC. The chain employs TRBV7-9 and TRBJ2-7; no reliable D call. V was trimmed by 3 bases and J by 0 bases, leaving 12 bases between them. CDR3 length equals 15 residues. Germline V gives CDR1 SEHNR, CDR2 FQNEAQ (reference sequence).

CDR3 in amino acids: CASSFHSDTEAFF. The CDR3 DNA sequence: TGTGCCAGCAGCTTTCACAGCGACACTGAAGCTTTCTTT. The J gene is TRBJ1-1, the V gene TRBV11-1; the D is unclear. V shed 3 bases and J shed 3 bases, with 8 bases lying between them. In germline, CDR1 is SGHAT, CDR2 FQDESV (reference sequence). The CDR3 has 13 residues.

The chain uses TRBV7-2 and TRBJ2-1; a possible D gene is TRBD2 (6 bases). V gave up 3 bases and J gave up 8 bases, with 14 bases separating them. Germline V gene data show CDR1 as SGHTA and CDR2 as FQGNSA. The CDR3 totals 14 residues. CDR3 sequence: CASSFTGVSDEQFF. CDR3 in DNA: TGTGCCAGCAGCTTTACGGGGGTCTCGGATGAGCAGTTCTTC. Combining the CDR3 with reference TRBV7-2 and TRBJ2-1 gives the whole variable domain GAGVSQSPSNKVTEKGKDVELRCDPISGHTALYWYRQSLGQGLEFLIYFQGNSAPDKSGLPSDRFSAERTGGSVSTLTIQRTQQEDSAVYLCASSFTGVSDEQFFGPGTRLTVL.

The chain uses TRBV5-1 and TRBJ2-3; D is unresolved. CDR1 SGHRS and CDR2 YFSETQ come from the germline V gene. The CDR3 covers 13 residues. With 1 base removed from V and 3 bases from J, the gap between germline ends came to 6 bases. The CDR3 coding sequence is TGCGCCAGCAGCTTGCAAGGTACAGATACGCAGTATTTT. Protein product: CASSLQGTDTQYF.

The CDR3 coding sequence is TGTGCCAGCAGCCCACGGACAGGGGGCACAGATACGCAGTATTTT. Its protein product is CASSPRTGGTDTQYF. The V gene is TRBV11-2, the J gene TRBJ2-3; TRBD1 agrees at 9 bases. The length of the CDR3 is 15 residues. CDR1 and CDR2 from the germline V gene are SGHAT and FQNNGV. The trim removed 5 bases at V and 1 base at J, leaving 4 bases unmatched.

The V gene is TRBV7-2, the J gene TRBJ2-5; 12 positions agree with TRBD2. This CDR3 comprises 17 residues. The junction had 7 bases not matched to a gene; V was cut back by 1 base and J by 4 bases. Germline V gene data show CDR1 as SGHTA and CDR2 as FQGNSA. CDR3 sequence reads: CASSLERASGGGETQYF. CDR3 sequence (DNA): TGTGCCAGCAGCTTAGAACGGGCTAGCGGGGGGGGAGAGACCCAGTACTTC.

In its sample, this clone was seen a few times. The J gene is TRBJ1-5, the V gene TRBV12-3 or TRBV12-4; D unresolved. The CDR3 runs to 12 residues. V was pared by 6 bases and J by 4 bases, with 7 bases between. CDR3 DNA sequence: TGTGCCAGCAGCGTCGGGAATCAGCCCCAGCATTTT. Its protein product is CASSVGNQPQHF.

This clone occurred a few times. Here the CDR3 DNA reads TGTGCCAGCAGCCAAGGACAGCTCTATGGCTACACCTTC. Its translation: CASSQGQLYGYTF. The chain couples TRBV3-1 (or the pseudogene TRBV3-2) to TRBJ1-2; tentative D call: TRBD1 (5 bases). In germline, CDR1 is LGHDT, CDR2 YNNKEL (reference sequence). V was pared by 1 base and J by 4 bases, with 7 bases between. This CDR3 has 13 residues.

The CDR3 reads CASSLARGPSTEAFF. In DNA form, the CDR3 reads TGCGCCAGCAGCTTGGCTCGGGGTCCTAGCACTGAAGCTTTCTTT. The chain uses TRBV5-1 and TRBJ1-1; D remains ambiguous. Looked up from germline, CDR1 is SGHRS and CDR2 is YFSETQ. CDR3 length equals 15 residues. V was cut by 0 bases and J by 4 bases, with 13 bases left in between.

The chain joins TRBV4-2 to TRBJ1-2; 10 nucleotides line up with TRBD1. J gave up 0 bases and V 3 bases, and 13 bases lay outside the gene matches. This CDR3 is 19 amino acids long. CDR1 is LGHNA and CDR2 is YNFKEQ in the germline V gene. CDR3 in amino acids: CASSHALAGTGVTNYGYTF. CDR3 DNA sequence: TGTGCCAGCAGCCACGCACTCGCCGGGACAGGGGTTACTAACTATGGCTACACCTTC.

CDR3 sequence: CASAPDLNTEAFF. CDR3 bases: TGTGCCAGCGCTCCGGACCTGAACACTGAAGCTTTCTTT. V is TRBV2 and J is TRBJ1-1; D is ambiguous. The germline V and J ends were trimmed by 8 bases and 0 bases, with 10 bases remaining between them. Per the germline V gene, CDR1 is SNHLY and CDR2 is FYNNEI. CDR3 length: 13 residues.

The chain links TRBV18 to TRBJ1-1; 10 bases are shared with TRBD1. The V segment lost 5 bases and the J segment 3 bases; nucleotides outside the gene matches: 3. Per germline, CDR1 KGHSH and CDR2 LQKENI. The CDR3 extends over 14 amino acids. Written as DNA, the CDR3 is TGTGCCAGCTCATCCGGGACAGGGGACACTGAAGCTTTCTTT. Translation: CASSSGTGDTEAFF.